This TCR beta chain was obtained from a study of cytomegalovirus exposure and HLA in healthy donors. Notes on the study in general: A later analysis linked a missense variant in DCLRE1C to the trimming of TCR beta V and J genes. Testing in vitro showed a few CMV-associated chains specific for CMV antigens.

The junction had 9 bases not matched to a gene; V was cut back by 8 bases and J by 13 bases. This CDR3 contains 13 residues. Germline loops: CDR1 SNHLY, CDR2 FYNNEI. Primers included in the PCR were 60 Vbeta and 13 Jbeta primers. Original handling: There were some 87 million unique TCR beta chains by a later count, and about 12 million of them were shared. The repertoire was sequenced with immunoSEQ multiplex PCR; TCRdb's copy has only in-frame clones and lacks some. That table furnishes V, J and clone size, whereas the DNA furnished D and trimming. Here the sample spans more than 95,000 clones, approximately 79% being singletons. For this clone: The antigen remains unidentified. Other DNA sequences within the sample encode an identical CDR3.

This TCR was sampled from a man under 40 in good health and CMV-seropositive. The sequenced sample consisted of PBMCs. This sequence joins TRBV2 and TRBJ1-6, with 9 bases identical to TRBD1. Here the CDR3 DNA reads TGTGCCAGCGGTGGACAGGGGAGGTCCCCCCTCCACTTT. Its protein product is CASGGQGRSPLHF.